A single sample is the source of the 20 T cell receptor beta chains below, sequenced in a study of response to subunit inactivated influenza vaccine. TCRdb fed the RT-PCR reads into MiXCR, producing one record per CDR3 protein. The table records 610,000 or so distinct CDR3 sequences, less than 15% of them present only once. The input for sequencing was PBMCs from blood, taken roughly 12 days after vaccination. These receptors were taken from a man aged 50 to 60 who received an inactivated influenza vaccine.

This chain uses TRBV4-3 with TRBJ2-4, with 10 bases identical to TRBD2. This CDR3 comprises 17 residues. After removal of 4 bases from V and 2 bases from J, the junction contained 8 bases not matched to a gene. Germline V gene data show CDR1 as LGHNA and CDR2 as YSLEER. CDR3 sequence (DNA): TGCGCCAGCAGCCGCCTACTAGCGGGGCCTACCAAAAACATTCAGTACTTC. Its protein product is CASSRLLAGPTKNIQYF.

This sequence joins TRBV9 and TRBJ2-2; tentatively, D is TRBD1 or TRBD2 (7 bases each). This CDR3 has 16 residues. Looked up from germline, CDR1 is SGDLS and CDR2 is YYNGEE. The V end lost 4 bases, the J end lost 6 bases, and 19 bases lay between the germline ends. In DNA form, the CDR3 reads TGTGCCAGCAGCTTAGAGGGAGGGGGCAACGCCGGGGAGCTGTTTTTT. Its translation is CASSLEGGGNAGELFF. The variable domain in full, completed from reference TRBV9 and TRBJ2-2, reads DSGVTQTPKHLITATGQRVTLRCSPRSGDLSVYWYQQSLDQGLQFLIQYYNGEERAKGNILERFSAQQFPDLHSELNLSSLELGDSALYFCASSLEGGGNAGELFFGEGSRLTVL.

This chain links TRBV10-3 with TRBJ2-1; D is uncertain. The germline V gene encodes CDR1 ENHRY and CDR2 SYGVKD. The CDR3 runs 13 residues. Trimming cost V 8 bases and J 5 bases, with 13 bases left between them. The CDR3: CAISRVRDNEQFF. CDR3 DNA sequence: TGTGCCATCTCTAGGGTCCGTGACAATGAGCAGTTCTTC.

In this sample, this clonotype turned up a few times. The chain has TRBV29-1 and TRBJ2-3; a weak D match, TRBD1 (5 bases). V shed 7 bases and J shed 2 bases, with 28 bases lying between them. The CDR3 spans 18 residues. Germline V gives CDR1 SQVTM, CDR2 ANQGSEA. The CDR3: CSDPSWGVLVGDTDTQYF. In nucleotides, the CDR3 is TGCAGCGACCCGTCTTGGGGCGTCTTGGTTGGCGACACAGATACGCAGTATTTT.

This clonotype occurred a few times. The V gene is TRBV4-1, the J gene TRBJ2-3; TRBD1 matches at 9 bases. The trim removed 2 bases at V and 5 bases at J, leaving 11 bases unmatched. The CDR3 covers 17 residues. Germline-derived CDR1 and CDR2 are MGHRA and YSYEKL. In nucleotides, the CDR3 is TGCGCCAGCAGCCAAATGCGACAGGGGGTTTTGGGAGATACGCAGTATTTT. It codes for CASSQMRQGVLGDTQYF.

This clonotype was seen a handful of times. In DNA, the CDR3 is TGTGCCATCAGTGGGGAGACAGGGAATAATGAAAAACTGTTTTTT. Its protein product is CAISGETGNNEKLFF. J is TRBJ1-4 and V is TRBV10-3; 7 nucleotides align to TRBD1. Germline loops: CDR1 ENHRY, CDR2 SYGVKD. This CDR3 has 15 residues. V lost 4 bases to trimming and J lost 4 bases; unmatched junction nucleotides: 6.

This clonotype was counted between two and nine times. The DNA for the CDR3 is TGTGCCATCAGTGAGTCGAGGACCCAAGAGACCCAGTACTTC. Translation gives CAISESRTQETQYF. The chain couples TRBV10-3 to TRBJ2-5; D not certain. The V gene's germline CDR1 is ENHRY and CDR2 SYGVKD. V lost 0 bases, J lost 1 base, and 6 bases lay in between. This CDR3 is built from 14 residues.

This clonotype was observed a few times. The chain employs TRBV6-2 or TRBV6-3 and TRBJ1-1, with D possibly being TRBD1 (5 bases). This CDR3 is 14 amino acids long. Trimming stripped 7 bases from V and 4 bases from J, with 16 bases between. Germline assignment: CDR1 MNHEY and CDR2 SVGEGT. CDR3 sequence: CASIRSGLPTEAFF. The CDR3 nucleotides read TGTGCCAGCATAAGGTCGGGACTGCCCACTGAAGCTTTCTTT.

CDR3 amino acids: CSATDSNLMNTEAFF. CDR3 in DNA: TGCAGTGCTACAGACAGCAACTTAATGAACACTGAAGCTTTCTTT. The rearrangement joins TRBV20-1 to TRBJ1-1; D perhaps matches TRBD1 (5 bases). The CDR3 loop spans 15 amino acids. V was cut by 4 bases and J by 0 bases, with 15 bases left in between. Germline V gene data show CDR1 as DFQATT and CDR2 as SNEGSKA (reference sequence).

This clonotype was observed many times. The chain carries TRBV12-3 or TRBV12-4 and TRBJ1-5, with TRBD1 as a possible D gene (6 bases). The CDR3 sequence is 16 residues long. Trimming took off 6 bases at V and 0 bases at J, with 15 bases between the two ends. CDR3 sequence reads: CASSQGQMGSNQPQHF. CDR3 sequence (DNA): TGTGCCAGCAGCCAAGGACAGATGGGTAGCAATCAGCCCCAGCATTTT.

The V gene is TRBV7-8, the J gene TRBJ2-6, with D possibly being TRBD1 or TRBD2 (5 bases each). CDR1 is SGHVS and CDR2 is FQNEAQ in the germline V gene. V was cut by 6 bases and J by 11 bases, with 14 bases left in between. The CDR3 totals 13 residues. The CDR3 reads CASRLTAVHVLTF. The CDR3 DNA is TGTGCCAGCAGATTGACAGCGGTCCACGTCCTGACTTTC. The whole variable domain, filled in from reference TRBV7-8 and TRBJ2-6, reads GAGVSQSPRYKVAKRGQDVALRCDPISGHVSLFWYQQALGQGPEFLTYFQNEAQLDKSGLPSDRFFAERPEGSVSTLKIQRTQQEDSAVYLCASRLTAVHVLTFGAGSRLTVL.

This rearrangement joins TRBV7-2 to TRBJ1-5, with 8 bases lining up with TRBD1. The trim removed 3 bases at V and 7 bases at J, leaving 5 bases unmatched. Germline values: CDR1 SGHTA, CDR2 FQGNSA. This CDR3 region has 14 residues. CDR3 sequence: CASSFAAGGQPQHF. The CDR3 coding sequence is TGTGCCAGCAGCTTCGCGGCAGGGGGCCAGCCCCAGCATTTT.

This chain links TRBV20-1 with TRBJ2-1; 8 nucleotides line up with TRBD2. CDR1 and CDR2 (germline): DFQATT, SNEGSKA (reference sequence). V lost 6 bases and J lost 9; bases outside the gene matches: 13. CDR3 length: 14 amino acids. The CDR3 nucleotides are TGCAGTGCCGGGAGGGGACCAGGTAACAGTGAGCAGTTCTTC. Its protein is CSAGRGPGNSEQFF.

The sample holds a few counts of this clonotype. The genes are TRBV24-1 and TRBJ2-2; no clear D gene. The CDR3 runs to 12 residues. Trimming pared 7 bases from V and 4 bases from J, leaving 6 bases between. CDR1 is KGHDR, CDR2 SFDVKD, per germline. The CDR3 reads CATSVATGELFF. The CDR3 DNA follows: TGTGCCACCAGCGTTGCCACCGGGGAGCTGTTTTTT.

At least ten counts were recorded for this clonotype. The chain couples TRBV2 to TRBJ2-2; TRBD2 agrees at 12 bases. The CDR3 length is 17 residues. The J segment lost 3 bases and the V segment lost 6 bases, leaving 8 bases of the junction unmatched. Looked up from germline, CDR1 is SNHLY and CDR2 is FYNNEI. CDR3 sequence: CASSPGLAGPDTGELFF. In DNA form, the CDR3 reads TGTGCCAGCAGCCCGGGACTAGCGGGCCCTGACACCGGGGAGCTGTTTTTT.

The V gene is TRBV30, the J gene TRBJ2-3; unclear D gene. The CDR3 is made up of 15 amino acids. Germline V lookup: CDR1 GTSNPN, CDR2 SVGIG (reference sequence). Trimming pared 2 bases from V and 2 bases from J, leaving 14 bases between. CDR3 in amino acids: CAWSPGLLNTDTQYF. The CDR3 DNA reads as TGTGCCTGGAGTCCGGGCCTCCTGAACACAGATACGCAGTATTTT.

This clonotype was seen a handful of times. The V gene is TRBV12-3 or TRBV12-4, the J gene TRBJ1-2; D is undetermined. The CDR3 totals 15 residues. The V end was cut by 3 bases, the J end by 2 bases, with 13 bases between. In DNA, the CDR3 is TGTGCCAGCAGTTTTGGGCGACGGACCAACTATGGCTACACCTTC. It is translated as CASSFGRRTNYGYTF.

The chain is built from TRBV7-9 and TRBJ2-2, with D possibly matching TRBD2 (6 bases). The CDR3 loop spans 14 amino acids. With 5 bases removed from V and 1 base from J, the gap between germline ends came to 8 bases. CDR1 SEHNR and CDR2 FQNEAQ come from the germline V gene (reference sequence). In DNA, the CDR3 is TGTGCCAGCAGCCGACTAGGGAACACCGGGGAGCTGTTTTTT. This codes for CASSRLGNTGELFF.

This clonotype was observed a few times. The chain joins TRBV14 to TRBJ2-2; 8 bases are a match to TRBD1. From germline, CDR1 is SGHDN and CDR2 FVKESK. The V segment lost 0 bases and the J segment 3 bases; nucleotides outside the gene matches: 18. CDR3 size: 21 residues. CDR3 sequence (DNA): TGTGCCAGCAGCCAAGATCTAACGAGGACAGGGCGGTATTGGGACACCGGGGAGCTGTTTTTT. It is translated as CASSQDLTRTGRYWDTGELFF.

A few counts support this clonotype. The chain uses TRBV20-1 and TRBJ2-5; TRBD2 matches 9 bases. The CDR3 runs to 15 residues. Germline V CDR1 and CDR2: DFQATT, SNEGSKA (reference sequence). With V trimmed by 3 bases and J by 3 bases, 8 bases remained unmatched. CDR3: CSARAPASGEETQYF. The CDR3 nucleotides read TGCAGTGCTAGGGCCCCGGCTAGCGGGGAAGAGACCCAGTACTTC.